This TCR beta chain appears in the sequencing data of a study of shared clonotypes between healthy human individuals. General study points: Naive subsets typically showed greater estimated richness than memory subsets. Clonotype sharing among donors was thought likely to change with sequencing depth. Against clonotypes common to all four donors, non-shared ones had lower generation probabilities.

Produced via immunoSEQ multiplex PCR; TCRdb's table is partial and in-frame only. Here the sample spans some 200,000 clones, approximately 92% being singletons. The study drew its donors from healthy HIV-negative adults without recent acute infections or vaccinations. About this clone itself: Its antigen is unidentified.

What was sequenced was naive CD4+ T cells sorted from blood. Subset described: CD45RA+ positively selected. This receptor was obtained from a woman younger than 45 in good health.

The DNA for the CDR3 is TGCGCCAGCAGCCAAGGACTAGTCAATGAGCAGTTCTTC. Its translation is CASSQGLVNEQFF. V gene TRBV4-1 combines with J gene TRBJ2-1; D is perhaps TRBD2 (6 bases). The CDR3 is 13 residues long. Trimming shortened V by 1 base and J by 6 bases, and 7 bases separated the two germline ends. Per the germline V gene, CDR1 is MGHRA and CDR2 is YSYEKL.